A selection of T cell receptor beta chains follows, all from one sample in a study of kidney transplant recipient with SARS-CoV-2 infection. TCRdb independently ran MiXCR on the reads; one entry per CDR3 protein. Among 200,000 to 300,000 distinct CDR3 sequences, under 35% were seen once, and the ten largest hold about 7%. The source was a blood sample, collected at baseline and on roughly day 120 from a kidney transplant recipient. The receptors come from a male patient aged 30 to 40 who had COVID-19 and was a kidney transplant recipient. Some T cells may be transferred from the graft donor. Both conserved end residues are part of each CDR3. The order of the fields is clone size, V gene, D gene, J gene, CDR3 protein, CDR3 DNA. The D gene is left open where the match is weak. Clone size is shown for a subset of rows, as once, few, many or a class of expanded clone.

many	TRBV3-1	TRBD1	TRBJ1-5	CASSRTGNQPQHF	TGTGCCAGCAGTCGGACAGGGAATCAGCCCCAGCATTTT
many	TRBV20-1	-	TRBJ1-5	CSAPGHGDHQPQHF	TGCAGTGCCCCGGGCCACGGAGACCATCAGCCCCAGCATTTT
many	TRBV7-8	-	TRBJ1-6	CASSLVAGYNSPLHF	TGTGCCAGCAGCTTAGTGGCAGGGTACAATTCACCCCTCCACTTT
many	TRBV4-1	-	TRBJ1-4	CASSPAGVGRGEKLFF	TGCGCCAGCAGCCCGGCAGGGGTTGGGAGGGGGGAAAAACTGTTTTTT
-	TRBV9	TRBD2	TRBJ2-6	CASSAQSGEMADVLTF	TGTGCCAGCAGCGCCCAGAGCGGGGAGATGGCCGACGTCCTGACTTTC
-	TRBV5-6	TRBD1	TRBJ2-4	CASSPGTARIAKNIQYF	TGTGCCAGCAGCCCCGGGACAGCGAGAATAGCCAAAAACATTCAGTACTTC
many	TRBV6-8	TRBD2	TRBJ2-1	CASSYSTSGNNEQFF	TGTGCCAGCAGTTACTCGACTAGCGGGAACAATGAGCAGTTCTTC
many	TRBV30	-	TRBJ1-1	CASRTGNTEAFF	TGTGCCAGTAGAACAGGGAACACTGAAGCTTTCTTT
many	TRBV30	-	TRBJ1-3	CAWSEVSNTIYF	TGTGCCTGGAGCGAAGTAAGCAACACCATATATTTT
many	TRBV29-1	-	TRBJ1-1	CSVVHSQNTEAFF	TGCAGCGTTGTTCACAGCCAGAACACTGAAGCTTTCTTT
many	TRBV9	-	TRBJ2-7	CASSGGPDTGPYEQYF	TGTGCCAGCAGCGGGGGACCGGACACGGGACCCTACGAGCAGTACTTC
-	TRBV6-5	-	TRBJ2-1	CASTSTGSSYNEQFF	TGTGCCAGCACCTCGACGGGAAGCTCCTACAATGAGCAGTTCTTC
-	TRBV8-2	-	TRBJ2-6	CGNNYRITQSRANVLTF	TGTGGCAACAATTATAGGATAACACAAAGTCGGGCCAACGTCCTGACTTTC
-	TRBV7-2	TRBD1	TRBJ2-2	CAGSLGQRVAGELFF	TGTGCCGGCAGCCTGGGACAGAGGGTTGCCGGGGAGCTGTTTTTT
-	TRBV9	TRBD1	TRBJ1-5	CACSFGTGNQPQHF	TGTGCCTGCAGCTTCGGGACAGGGAATCAGCCCCAGCATTTT
many	TRBV4-2	-	TRBJ2-3	CASSQETLATFTDTQYF	TGTGCCAGCAGCCAAGAAACGCTAGCGACTTTCACAGATACGCAGTATTTT
many	TRBV7-6	-	TRBJ1-2	CASSLPLESRKTYGYTF	TGTGCCAGCAGCCTACCCCTTGAATCTCGAAAGACCTATGGCTACACCTTC
few	TRBV29-1	TRBD2	TRBJ2-4	CSADIIPGLAGGLAKNIQYF	TGCAGCGCTGATATAATACCGGGACTAGCGGGGGGGCTAGCCAAAAACATTCAGTACTTC
many	TRBV5-1	TRBD1	TRBJ2-5	CASSPGRTGEETQYF	TGCGCCAGCAGCCCGGGAAGGACAGGGGAAGAGACCCAGTACTTC
-	TRBV9	TRBD1	TRBJ1-4	CASSTQGANEKLFF	TGTGCCAGCAGCACCCAGGGGGCTAATGAAAAACTGTTTTTT
many	TRBV7-2	-	TRBJ2-7	CASSLLPNPTRYEQYF	TGTGCCAGCAGCCTATTACCCAATCCAACCCGCTACGAGCAGTACTTC
many	TRBV11-3	TRBD2	TRBJ2-1	CASSLGSGLAGPLGNEQFF	TGTGCCAGCAGCTTAGGATCAGGGCTAGCGGGACCCTTAGGCAATGAGCAGTTCTTC